This T cell receptor (beta chain) was identified in a study of cytomegalovirus exposure and HLA in healthy donors. Profiled with immunoSEQ multiplex PCR; TCRdb holds only in-frame clones, not every one. The data hold 100,000 to 150,000 clones, with about 89% observed a single time. V was pared by 7 bases and J by 1 base, with 12 bases of the junction left unmatched. Germline CDR1 and CDR2: MGHRA and YSYEKL. This CDR3 is built from 16 residues. The validation cohort, a group of 120 subjects, included the donors and was separate from the roughly 670-subject first cohort. A note on this clone: Its antigen is not identified.

Study conclusions and caveats: The authors confirmed in vitro that three CMV-associated chains were specific for CMV antigens.

The sequenced sample consisted of PBMCs. The chain has TRBV4-1 and TRBJ1-1; 7 bases are shared with TRBD1. The sequence was collected from a woman aged 18-30 years in good health and CMV-seronegative. As DNA, the CDR3 is TGCGCCAGCACCCCACGACTACAGGGGAAGAACACTGAAGCTTTCTTT. This gives the protein CASTPRLQGKNTEAFF.